This TCR beta chain is from a study of identical twins. TCRdb called the 5' RACE reads again in MiXCR, with one record for every CDR3 protein. The sample contains around 680,000 distinct CDR3 sequences, over 8.5% of which appear only once. Germline V gene lookup returns CDR1 SSHAT and CDR2 FNYEAQ (reference sequence). The CDR3 loop spans 14 amino acids. This clonotype was counted at least ten times. One end of the junction fails to match germline, which may point to a read error. This sample was also put to use in a study of yellow fever vaccine responses in identical twins.

The receptor was derived from a woman in her late teens or twenties in good health. Material for sequencing was PBMCs. The chain recombines TRBV7-7 with TRBJ2-1; D perhaps matches TRBD2 (6 bases). The CDR3 protein is CASSLGGPDNEQFF. The CDR3 region has the DNA TGTGCTAGCAGCTTAGGAGGGCCCGACAATGAGCAGTTCTTC.